Detailed here is one T cell receptor beta chain. The CDR3 covers 14 residues. The germline V gene has CDR1 MNHEY and CDR2 SMNVEV (reference sequence). Trimming cost V 6 bases and J 0 bases, with 12 bases left between them. Clones were sequenced by immunoSEQ multiplex PCR, and TCRdb holds only the in-frame ones, with some missing. The sample consists of about 10,000 clones, 80% to 90% of them appearing once. The data belong to a study of blood T cell repertoires in COVID-19. The rearrangement uses TRBV27 and TRBJ2-7; D might be TRBD1 (6 bases). Sequencing input: peripheral blood. This receptor was taken from a human donor in a cohort sampled during active COVID-19. Written as DNA, the CDR3 is TGTGCCAGCAGCCGCCGGGACATCTCCTACGAGCAGTACTTC. It yields the protein CASSRRDISYEQYF.